This T cell receptor beta chain came from a study of PD-1 blockade in classical Hodgkin lymphoma (TCRdb year 2020). About the investigation overall: The study used TCR beta sequencing and CyTOF to define a peripheral blood immune signature of response to PD-1 blockade in classical Hodgkin lymphoma. The investigation overall reported the following: Only a single clinical trial cohort was studied, and what caused the repertoire differences, possibly disease activity or prior therapy, remained undefined. Baseline TCR diversity was reported to be lower in newly diagnosed patients than in healthy donors and to be lower still in relapsed/refractory patients.

V sheds 1 base and J sheds 2 bases, leaving 18 bases between their ends. CDR1 is given as KGHSH and CDR2 as LQKENI, both from the germline V gene. The CDR3 starts with the cysteine, ends with the phenylalanine, and has 17 residues. Only the CDR3 portion is preserved as DNA: 51 bases, with reading frame beginning at the first base. Genomic DNA was isolated using the Qiagen DNeasy kit from unsorted PBMCs as well as from negatively selected CD4+ and CD8+ fractions. TCR beta CDR3 regions were subjected to amplification by immunoSEQ multiplex PCR with primers that anneal to V and J segments. Amplification bias was minimized using a synthetic immune receptor repertoire, and residual bias was removed computationally after sequencing. For the original study's pipeline: Repertoire diversity was quantified as the Shannon entropy index using custom Python scripts. Unsorted, CD4+ and CD8+ repertoires were analyzed separately, except for combined analyses in which CD4+ and CD8+ sequences were merged in silico. As stored in TCRdb, this immuneACCESS dataset retains in-frame rearrangements with V and J assigned. A fraction of the clones does not appear; measured against another copy, unresolved V genes explain less than half of the discrepancy, and the remainder lacks a known reason. D and trimming were read from the DNA, whereas the V and J calls and clone size are those reported in that table. This sample is represented by around 23,000 clones; 75% to 90% of them were singletons. The ten largest clones capture around 0.25% of the sample.

In light of the paper, this sample's time point label describes: newly diagnosed, previously untreated cHL patient sample. CD4+ T cells were purified from thawed PBMCs by magnetic negative selection with a Miltenyi CD4+ T cell isolation kit. As a comparison group for the relapsed/refractory trial patients, PBMCs were sequenced from patients with newly diagnosed, previously untreated classical Hodgkin lymphoma. Peripheral blood was collected in 8 mL Vacutainer Cell Preparation Tubes, from which PBMCs were isolated by centrifugation and then cryopreserved. Purified CD4+ and CD8+ fractions were generated only in cases for which an additional PBMC sample was available. Magnetically labelled cells were removed on LS columns in a quadroMACS separator, and the flow-through was retained as the purified fraction. Of note for this clone: Its antigen remains unidentified. Base qualities are missing; no much larger clone stands one base away.

Sequencing was performed on CD4+ T cells from blood. The sequence came from a human donor with classical Hodgkin lymphoma. The chain uses TRBV18 and TRBJ2-7, with TRBD2 perhaps the D gene, on 6 matching bases. In nucleotide form, the sequence is TGTGCCAGCTCACCACTAATAGCGGAGGCCAACGCCTACGAGCAGTACTTC. Translated, this gives CASSPLIAEANAYEQYF.